Judged by abundance, the clone carrying this T cell receptor beta chain is medium-sized (0.01 to 0.1%). The antigen remains undetermined. The CDR3 extends over 15 amino acids. V lost 4 bases, J lost 5 bases, and 11 bases stayed unmatched. The germline V gene encodes CDR1 SGDLS and CDR2 YYNGEE. This specimen belongs to a study of OX40 agonist ivuxolimab in advanced cancers. At the level of the study: Patients enrolled in dose escalation were diagnosed with hepatocellular carcinoma, melanoma, renal cell or head and neck cancer.

General observations from the study: A proportion of nonresponders additionally exhibited low normalized T-cell clonal expansion.

The method was immunoSEQ multiplex PCR; TCRdb's version includes in-frame clones alone and lacks a portion of them. The repertoire includes 14,000 or so clones, 77% of them detected once, and 35% to 40% sits in the top ten. The chain has TRBV9 and TRBJ2-5; 7 bases match TRBD2. The sequence was obtained from an adult with an advanced solid tumor such as melanoma, head and neck, liver or kidney cancer. The sequencing here drew on CD4+ or CD8+ T cells sorted from blood, taken in a trial of the OX40 agonist ivuxolimab. In DNA, the CDR3 is TGTGCCAGCAGCCTCGGGGGGAATAGACAGGAGACCCAGTACTTC. Protein: CASSLGGNRQETQYF. Combining the CDR3 with reference TRBV9 and TRBJ2-5 gives the whole variable domain DSGVTQTPKHLITATGQRVTLRCSPRSGDLSVYWYQQSLDQGLQFLIQYYNGEERAKGNILERFSAQQFPDLHSELNLSSLELGDSALYFCASSLGGNRQETQYFGPGTRLLVL.